One and the same sample provided the 14 T cell receptor beta chains below, sequenced in a study of human T cells and chemical hapten exposure. MiXCR, applied by TCRdb to the RACE reads, yields one record per CDR3 protein. The sample contains more than 60,000 distinct CDR3 sequences, approximately 8.6% of which appear only once. Time point of the sample: healthy volunteer bleed at 6 weeks. Total RNA extraction was carried out from unfractionated whole blood. Input material: whole blood. These receptors all stem from a male donor in good health. Some clones in this sample may be carry-over from other donors' samples.

Ten or more counts support this clonotype. The V and J genes are TRBV7-9 and TRBJ2-3; TRBD1 matches 9 bases. The V gene's germline CDR1 is SEHNR and CDR2 FQNEAQ (reference sequence). The V segment lost 1 base and the J segment 1 base; nucleotides outside the gene matches: 3. CDR3 length: 16 amino acids. This chain's CDR3 is CASSLVRTGGTDTQYF. Here the CDR3 DNA reads TGTGCCAGCAGCTTAGTCCGGACAGGGGGCACAGATACGCAGTATTTT.

CDR3 DNA: TGTGCCAGCAGCTTAGTGGGCGGGGTAGGGGCCAACGTCCTGACTTTC. The encoded protein is CASSLVGGVGANVLTF. This chain uses TRBV7-9 with TRBJ2-6; weak D call: TRBD2 (6 bases). Germline assignment: CDR1 SEHNR and CDR2 FQNEAQ (reference sequence). The CDR3 has 16 amino acids. The V gene lost 1 base and the J gene lost 4 bases, with 11 bases spanning the gap.

CDR3 DNA sequence: TGTGCCACCAGCAGTACAGGGGTGGACTATGGCTACACCTTC. Protein sequence: CATSSTGVDYGYTF. The rearrangement uses TRBV15 and TRBJ1-2; 7 nucleotides match TRBD1. There are 14 residues in the CDR3. V lost 3 bases and J lost 3; bases outside the gene matches: 4. Per germline, CDR1 LNHNV and CDR2 YYDKDF (reference sequence).

In this sample, this clonotype turned up a few times. The CDR3 DNA is TGTGCCAGCAGTTCTAGGACTAGCGGGAGGGCGGGAGAGACCCAGTACTTC. Encoded protein: CASSSRTSGRAGETQYF. The chain carries TRBV27 and TRBJ2-5; 15 bases map to TRBD2. This CDR3 region has 17 residues. V dropped 4 bases and J dropped 4; count of bases not matched to a gene: 7. Germline loops: CDR1 MNHEY, CDR2 SMNVEV (reference sequence).

Concerning this clonotype itself: Likely a read error: the CDR3 ends without its conserved phenylalanine or tryptophan. The rearrangement links TRBV9 to TRBJ2-7; D tentatively reads TRBD1 or TRBD2 (6 bases each). Germline CDR1 SGDLS, CDR2 YYNGEE. Between the trimmed V and J ends, which lost 0 bases and 2 bases, there was a span of 12 bases. CDR3 length: 15 amino acids. The CDR3 spells CASSVASGDTYEQYL. The CDR3 DNA is TGTGCCAGCAGCGTAGCTTCGGGGGACACCTACGAGCAGTACCTC.

The chain couples TRBV15 to TRBJ1-5; 7 nucleotides match TRBD1. The CDR3 is 16 amino acids. Looked up from germline, CDR1 is LNHNV and CDR2 is YYDKDF (reference sequence). J gave up 6 bases and V 0 bases, and 8 bases lay outside the gene matches. Written as DNA, the CDR3 is TGTGCCACCAGCAGAGATGGAGACAGGGTACGTCAGCCCCAGCATTTT. Translated: CATSRDGDRVRQPQHF.

This clonotype has a handful of counts. The rearrangement joins TRBV6-1 to TRBJ2-4, with TRBD1 as a possible D gene (8 bases). The CDR3 is made up of 15 amino acids. The V gene's germline CDR1 is MNHNS and CDR2 SASEGT. The V and J ends lost 10 bases and 11 bases respectively, with 27 bases between them. DNA for the CDR3: TGTGCCACCCAAACCTACGGACAGGGACGGGAGGTTCAGTACTTC. Amino acid sequence: CATQTYGQGREVQYF.

V gene TRBV6-6 combines with J gene TRBJ1-5, with 9 bases fitting TRBD1. The V gene end was trimmed by 4 bases and the J gene end by 4 bases; junction bases not matched to a gene: 8. CDR3 size: 16 residues. Germline assignment: CDR1 MNHNY and CDR2 SVGAGI (reference sequence). CDR3: CASSSTTGGGNQPQHF. Written as DNA, the CDR3 is TGTGCCAGCAGTTCGACTACAGGGGGCGGGAATCAGCCCCAGCATTTT.

This clonotype has a count of ten or more. CDR3 loop: CASVGGQGTYGYTF. In DNA, the CDR3 is TGTGCCAGCGTAGGGGGACAGGGGACCTATGGCTACACCTTC. This chain joins TRBV7-9 and TRBJ1-2; 10 bases map to TRBD1. The CDR3 totals 14 residues. Germline lookup yields CDR1 SEHNR and CDR2 FQNEAQ (reference sequence). The J segment lost 4 bases and the V segment lost 8 bases, leaving 7 bases of the junction unmatched.

The chain uses TRBV2 and TRBJ1-1; 10 nucleotides match TRBD1. Germline CDR1 reads SNHLY; CDR2 reads FYNNEI. This CDR3 has 16 amino acids. V shed 3 bases and J 10 bases; nucleotides not matched to a gene: 14. The CDR3 DNA sequence: TGTGCCAGCAGTGATCCCCCGACAGGGGGCAATAGAATAGCTTTCTTT. Translated: CASSDPPTGGNRIAFF.

This clonotype was observed a few times. The genes are TRBV10-3 and TRBJ2-7, with a weak D call TRBD1 (5 bases). V lost 0 bases and J 6 bases, leaving 21 bases between the germline ends. The germline CDR1 and CDR2 sequences are ENHRY and SYGVKD. The CDR3 sequence is 17 residues long. CDR3: CAISESIFSGLRSEQYF. In DNA form, the CDR3 reads TGTGCCATCAGTGAGTCGATCTTTTCAGGGTTACGATCCGAGCAGTACTTC.

This clonotype was counted a few times. J is TRBJ1-1 and V is TRBV5-1; 7 nucleotides line up with TRBD1. The CDR3 totals 13 residues. The germline V gene has CDR1 SGHRS and CDR2 YFSETQ. The junction had 2 bases not matched to a gene; V was cut back by 0 bases and J by 6 bases. Written as DNA, the CDR3 is TGCGCCAGCAGCTTGGTGCAGGGGGCTGAAGCTTTCTTT. Protein: CASSLVQGAEAFF.

V gene TRBV2 combines with J gene TRBJ1-1; D uncertain. Germline loops: CDR1 SNHLY, CDR2 FYNNEI. V lost 8 bases and J lost 9, with 10 bases in between. The CDR3 spans 10 residues. Here the CDR3 reads CASLGPQAFF. CDR3 DNA: TGTGCCAGCCTTGGTCCTCAAGCTTTCTTT.

The rearrangement uses TRBV18 and TRBJ1-3, with no clear D. Germline V gene sequence: CDR1 KGHSH, CDR2 LQKENI. The V and J ends lost 6 bases and 2 bases respectively, with 14 bases between them. The CDR3 is made up of 15 amino acids. In DNA, the CDR3 is TGTGCCAGCTCCCCCCCTCGGCGGGCTGGAAACACCATATATTTT. It specifies CASSPPRRAGNTIYF.